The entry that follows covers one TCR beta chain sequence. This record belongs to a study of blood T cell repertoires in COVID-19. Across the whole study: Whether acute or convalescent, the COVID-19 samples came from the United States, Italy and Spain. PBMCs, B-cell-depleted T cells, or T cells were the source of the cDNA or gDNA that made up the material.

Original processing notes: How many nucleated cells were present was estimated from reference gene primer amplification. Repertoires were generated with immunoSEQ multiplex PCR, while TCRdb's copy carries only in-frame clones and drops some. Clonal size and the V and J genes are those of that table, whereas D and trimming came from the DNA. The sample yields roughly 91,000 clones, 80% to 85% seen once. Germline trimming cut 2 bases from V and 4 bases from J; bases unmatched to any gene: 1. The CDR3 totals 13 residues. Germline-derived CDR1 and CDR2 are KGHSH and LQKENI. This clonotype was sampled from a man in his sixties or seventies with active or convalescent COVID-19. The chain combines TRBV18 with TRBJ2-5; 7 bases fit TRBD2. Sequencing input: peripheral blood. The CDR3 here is CASSPGEGETQYF. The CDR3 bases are TGTGCCAGCTCACCAGGGGAGGGAGAGACCCAGTACTTC.